This entry features one T cell receptor beta chain sequence. Its antigen is unknown. In TCRdb, the reads were re-called with MiXCR into one record per CDR3 protein. The repertoire consists of some 800,000 distinct CDR3 sequences, with roughly 28% occurring once and the leading ten covering around 13%. This record comes from a study of T cell repertoires in cytomegalovirus infection. The CDR3 spans 16 residues. After removal of 4 bases from V and 8 bases from J, the junction contained 13 bases not matched to a gene. Germline loops: CDR1 MGHRA, CDR2 YSYEKL. Sequenced material: cultured CD8+ T cells from PBMCs, taken from culture after CMV antigen stimulation. V usage is TRBV4-1 and J usage is TRBJ2-1; TRBD1 matches at 8 bases. The clonotype originates from a human donor in good health (CMV status not recorded). Some clones in this sample may be carry-over from other donors' samples. CDR3 sequence: CASSLLAGGAGDEQFF. The CDR3 DNA is TGCGCCAGCAGCCTTCTTGCAGGGGGCGCAGGAGATGAGCAGTTCTTC.